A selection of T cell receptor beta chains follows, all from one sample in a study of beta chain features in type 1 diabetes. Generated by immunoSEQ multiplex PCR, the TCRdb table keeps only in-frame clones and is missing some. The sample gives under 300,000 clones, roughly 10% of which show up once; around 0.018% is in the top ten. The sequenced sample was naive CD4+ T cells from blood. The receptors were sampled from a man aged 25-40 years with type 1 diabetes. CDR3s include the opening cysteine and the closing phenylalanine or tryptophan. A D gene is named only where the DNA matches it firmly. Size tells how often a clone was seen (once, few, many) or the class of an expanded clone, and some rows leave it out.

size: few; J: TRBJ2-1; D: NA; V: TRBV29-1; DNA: TGCAGCGTTGGAAACGGGGGACCTTCCAATGAGCAGTTCTTC; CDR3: CSVGNGGPSNEQFF
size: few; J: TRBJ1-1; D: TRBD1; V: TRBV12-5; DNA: TGTGCTAGTGGACGACAGGGGGAGGCTTTCTTT; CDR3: CASGRQGEAFF
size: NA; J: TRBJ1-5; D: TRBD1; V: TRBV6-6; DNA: TGTGCCAGCAGTCGGGACAGGGTGTATCAGCCCCAGCATTTT; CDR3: CASSRDRVYQPQHF
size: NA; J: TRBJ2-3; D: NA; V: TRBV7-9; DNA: TGTGCCAGCAGCTTACGGGCAGATACGCAGTATTTT; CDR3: CASSLRADTQYF
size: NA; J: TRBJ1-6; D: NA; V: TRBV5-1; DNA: TGCGCCAGCAGCTTTGCCGCGGTGGATTCACCCCTCCACTTT; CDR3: CASSFAAVDSPLHF
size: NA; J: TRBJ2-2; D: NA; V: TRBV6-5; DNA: TGTGCCAGCAGTGGCCGGGAACCCTACACCGGGGAGCTGTTTTTT; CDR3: CASSGREPYTGELFF
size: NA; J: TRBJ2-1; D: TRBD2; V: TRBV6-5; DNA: TGTGCCAGCAGGCGACTAGCGGGGGGGCGTGAGCAGTTCTTC; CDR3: CASRRLAGGREQFF
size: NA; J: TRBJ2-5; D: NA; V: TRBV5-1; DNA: TGCGCCAGCAGCTTGGTTCCCCTCCTCGGGGAGACCCAGTACTTC; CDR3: CASSLVPLLGETQYF
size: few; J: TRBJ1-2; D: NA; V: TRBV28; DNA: TGTGCCAGCACGGTGGGGCACATCTATGGCTACACCTTC; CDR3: CASTVGHIYGYTF
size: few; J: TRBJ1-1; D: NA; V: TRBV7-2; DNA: TGTGCCAGCAGCACGGGTAACACTGAAGCTTTCTTT; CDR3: CASSTGNTEAFF
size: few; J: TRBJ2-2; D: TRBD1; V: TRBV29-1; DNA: TGCAGCGTTCGACAGGGGGAGAACACCGGGGAGCTGTTTTTT; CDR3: CSVRQGENTGELFF
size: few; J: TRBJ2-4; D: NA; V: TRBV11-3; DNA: TGTGCCAGCAGCTTAGTTGCGCGGGCTTACCGGGGGATTCAGTACTTC; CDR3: CASSLVARAYRGIQYF
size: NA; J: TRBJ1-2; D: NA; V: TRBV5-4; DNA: TGTGCCAGCAGCTTGGCATCCGCAGGGGCGGGCTATGGCTACACCTTC; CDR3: CASSLASAGAGYGYTF
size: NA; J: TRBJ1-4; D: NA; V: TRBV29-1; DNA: TGCAGCGTTGGGAGAGCTAATGAAAAACTGTTTTTT; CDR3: CSVGRANEKLFF
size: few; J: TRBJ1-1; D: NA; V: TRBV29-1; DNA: TGCAGCGTTGACCTACAGCTGAACACTGAAGCTTTCTTT; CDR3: CSVDLQLNTEAFF
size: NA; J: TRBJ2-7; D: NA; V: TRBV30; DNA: TGTGCCGGGGACCTAAGGGGGAACTACGAGCAGTACTTC; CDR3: CAGDLRGNYEQYF
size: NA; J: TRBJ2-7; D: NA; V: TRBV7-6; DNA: TGTGCCAGCAGCCCAGAGCGTAACTACGAGCAGTACTTC; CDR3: CASSPERNYEQYF
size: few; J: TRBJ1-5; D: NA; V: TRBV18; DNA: TGTGCCAGCTCACCTGGCACAAATCAGCCCCAGCATTTT; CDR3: CASSPGTNQPQHF
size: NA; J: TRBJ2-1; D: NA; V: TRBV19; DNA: TGTGCCAGTAGTATGTGGACCCCGGCCGGGGATGAGCAGTTCTTC; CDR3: CASSMWTPAGDEQFF
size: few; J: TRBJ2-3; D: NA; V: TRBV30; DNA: TGTGCCTGGAGAACAGCCCTCAGCACAGATACGCAGTATTTT; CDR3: CAWRTALSTDTQYF
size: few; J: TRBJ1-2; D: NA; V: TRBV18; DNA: TGTGCCAGCTCACCAGGAGAGAGCCGGGAGTCCTTC; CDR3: CASSPGESRESF
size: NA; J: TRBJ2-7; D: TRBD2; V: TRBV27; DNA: TGTGCTGGGGGGAGGGGTTGGACCTACGAGCAGTACTTC; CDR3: CAGGRGWTYEQYF
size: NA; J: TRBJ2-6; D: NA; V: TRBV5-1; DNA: TGCGCCAGCAGCTTAAGCTCTCCCAAGATGAGGGCCAACGTCCTGACTTTC; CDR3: CASSLSSPKMRANVLTF
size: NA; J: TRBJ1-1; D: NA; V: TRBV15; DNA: TGTGCCACCAGCAGAGATAAATTGGGGCGAGAGGCTTTCTTT; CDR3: CATSRDKLGREAFF
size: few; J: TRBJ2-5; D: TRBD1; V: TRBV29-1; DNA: TGCAGCGGGAACAGGGGGAAAGAGACCCAGTACTTC; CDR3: CSGNRGKETQYF
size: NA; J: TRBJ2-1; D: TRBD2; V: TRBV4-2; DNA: TGTGCCAGCAGCCCCCGACGGGGGGACGGGCAGTTCTTC; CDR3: CASSPRRGDGQFF
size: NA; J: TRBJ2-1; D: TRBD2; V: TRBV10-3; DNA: TGTGCCATCAGTGAGTCGACTAGCGGGGCCAATGAGCAGTTCTTC; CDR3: CAISESTSGANEQFF
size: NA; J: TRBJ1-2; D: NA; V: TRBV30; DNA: TGTGCCTGGAGTGAAACAGGAACTGGCTACACCTTC; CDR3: CAWSETGTGYTF